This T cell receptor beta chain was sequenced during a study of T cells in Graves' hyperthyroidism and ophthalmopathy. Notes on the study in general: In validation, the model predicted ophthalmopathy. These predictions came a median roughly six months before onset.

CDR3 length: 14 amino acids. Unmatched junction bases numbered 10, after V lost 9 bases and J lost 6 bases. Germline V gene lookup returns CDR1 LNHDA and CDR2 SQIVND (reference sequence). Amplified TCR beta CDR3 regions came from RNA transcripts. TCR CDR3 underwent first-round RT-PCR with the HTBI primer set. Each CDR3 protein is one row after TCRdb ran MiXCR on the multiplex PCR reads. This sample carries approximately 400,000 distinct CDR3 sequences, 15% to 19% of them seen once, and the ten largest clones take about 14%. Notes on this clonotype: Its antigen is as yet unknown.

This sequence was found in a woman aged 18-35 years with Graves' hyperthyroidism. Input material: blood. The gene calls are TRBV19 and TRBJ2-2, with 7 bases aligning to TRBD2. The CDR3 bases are TGTGCCAGCGGGGGGAGGAATTACGCCGGGGAGCTGTTTTTT. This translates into CASGGRNYAGELFF.